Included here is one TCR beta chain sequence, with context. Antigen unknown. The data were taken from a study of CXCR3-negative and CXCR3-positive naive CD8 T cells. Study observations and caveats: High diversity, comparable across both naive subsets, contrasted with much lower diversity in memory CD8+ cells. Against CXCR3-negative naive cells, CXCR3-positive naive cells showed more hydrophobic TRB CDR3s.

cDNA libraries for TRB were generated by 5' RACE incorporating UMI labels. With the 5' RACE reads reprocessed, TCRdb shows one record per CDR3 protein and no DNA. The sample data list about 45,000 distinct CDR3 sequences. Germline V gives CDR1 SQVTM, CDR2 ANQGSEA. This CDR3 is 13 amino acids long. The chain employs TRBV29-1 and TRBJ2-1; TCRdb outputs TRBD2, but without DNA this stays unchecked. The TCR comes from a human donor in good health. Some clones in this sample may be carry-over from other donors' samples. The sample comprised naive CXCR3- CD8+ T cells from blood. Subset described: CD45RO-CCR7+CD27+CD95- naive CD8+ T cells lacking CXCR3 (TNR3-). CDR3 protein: CSVPASLADEQFF.